One and the same sample provided the 7 T cell receptor beta chains below, sequenced in a study of blood T cell repertoires in COVID-19. Profiling relied on immunoSEQ multiplex PCR, and the TCRdb table lists in-frame clones only, not all of them. This table holds 110,000 to 150,000 clones, over 75% found once. The sequenced material came from peripheral blood. Receptors originate from a human donor in a cohort sampled during active COVID-19.

This chain connects TRBV28 to TRBJ2-1; D is undetermined. With 1 base removed from V and 3 bases from J, the gap between germline ends came to 10 bases. The germline gives CDR1 MDHEN, CDR2 SYDVKM. The CDR3 is made up of 15 amino acids. CDR3 DNA sequence: TGTGCCAGCAGTTTATTGCGGAGTCGCTACAATGAGCAGTTCTTC. This sequence encodes CASSLLRSRYNEQFF.

The rearrangement uses TRBV3-1 (or the pseudogene TRBV3-2) and TRBJ2-5; unclear D gene. Germline CDR1 LGHDT, CDR2 YNNKEL (reference sequence). With 0 bases removed from V and 1 base from J, the gap between germline ends came to 9 bases. CDR3 size: 15 residues. This chain's CDR3 is CASSQEPGLQETQYF. The DNA for the CDR3 is TGTGCCAGCAGCCAAGAGCCAGGCCTCCAAGAGACCCAGTACTTC.

The chain couples TRBV29-1 to TRBJ1-2; D ambiguous. Trimming shortened V by 0 bases and J by 2 bases, and 13 bases separated the two germline ends. Germline lookup yields CDR1 SQVTM and CDR2 ANQGSEA. CDR3 length: 15 residues. The CDR3: CSVEDRSQSNYGYTF. The CDR3 DNA reads as TGCAGCGTTGAAGATCGAAGTCAGTCAAACTATGGCTACACCTTC. Looking up the rest from reference TRBV29-1 and TRBJ1-2 gives the full variable domain: SAVISQKPSRDICQRGTSLTIQCQVDSQVTMMFWYRQQPGQSLTLIATANQGSEATYESGFVIDKFPISRPNLTFSTLTVSNMSPEDSSIYLCSVEDRSQSNYGYTFGSGTRLTVV.

This chain links TRBV2 with TRBJ2-2; 10 bases are shared with TRBD2. Trimming cost V 7 bases and J 1 base; bases outside gene matches: 3. Germline V gene data show CDR1 as SNHLY and CDR2 as FYNNEI. This CDR3 region has 15 residues. CDR3 bases: TGTGCCAGCACCGGACTAGCGGTGAACACCGGGGAGCTGTTTTTT. Translating it yields CASTGLAVNTGELFF. Based on the CDR3 plus reference TRBV2 and TRBJ2-2, the full variable domain is EPEVTQTPSHQVTQMGQEVILRCVPISNHLYFYWYRQILGQKVEFLVSFYNNEISEKSEIFDDQFSVERPDGSNFTLKIRSTKLEDSAMYFCASTGLAVNTGELFFGEGSRLTVL.

This CDR3 reads CASTPGEAGRAFF. For the CDR3, the DNA is TGTGCCAGCACCCCCGGGGAGGCTGGTAGAGCTTTCTTT. The rearrangement joins TRBV6-6 to TRBJ1-1, with D hard to call. This CDR3 is 13 amino acids long. Trimming left V 7 bases short and J 10 bases short, with 19 bases between. Germline CDR1 MNHNY, CDR2 SVGAGI (reference sequence).

A few counts support this clone. The V call is TRBV19, the J call TRBJ2-1; D is possibly TRBD2 (5 bases). The germline V and J ends were trimmed by 5 bases and 10 bases, with 15 bases remaining between them. The germline V gene has CDR1 LNHDA and CDR2 SQIVND (reference sequence). This CDR3 has 13 residues. CDR3 in amino acids: CASSPLGRAEQFF. The CDR3 nucleotides are TGTGCCAGTAGTCCTCTAGGGAGAGCCGAGCAGTTCTTC.

The chain employs TRBV11-2 and TRBJ2-7, with D maybe TRBD2 (6 bases). CDR1 SGHAT and CDR2 FQNNGV come from the germline V gene. The CDR3 has 14 amino acids. Trimming took off 0 bases at V and 6 bases at J, with 12 bases between the two ends. The CDR3 nucleotides read TGTGCCAGCAGCTTAGATGGGCGGGATTTCGAGCAGTACTTC. Encoded protein: CASSLDGRDFEQYF.